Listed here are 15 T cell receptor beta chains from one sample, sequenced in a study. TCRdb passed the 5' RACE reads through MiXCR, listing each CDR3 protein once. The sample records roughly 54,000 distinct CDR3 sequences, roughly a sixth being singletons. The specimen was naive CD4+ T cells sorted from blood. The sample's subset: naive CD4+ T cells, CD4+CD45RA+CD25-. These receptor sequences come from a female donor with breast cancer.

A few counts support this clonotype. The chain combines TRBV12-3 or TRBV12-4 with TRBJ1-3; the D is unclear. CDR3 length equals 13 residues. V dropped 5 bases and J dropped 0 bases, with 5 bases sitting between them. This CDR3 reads CASSISSGNTIYF. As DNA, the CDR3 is TGTGCCAGCAGTATAAGCTCTGGAAACACCATATATTTT.

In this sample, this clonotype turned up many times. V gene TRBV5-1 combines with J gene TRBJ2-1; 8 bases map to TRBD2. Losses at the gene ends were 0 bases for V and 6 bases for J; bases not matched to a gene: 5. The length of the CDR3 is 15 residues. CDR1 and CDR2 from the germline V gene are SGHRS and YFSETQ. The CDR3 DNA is TGCGCCAGCAGCTTGGTAGCGGGAACAGCCAATGAGCAGTTCTTC. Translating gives CASSLVAGTANEQFF.

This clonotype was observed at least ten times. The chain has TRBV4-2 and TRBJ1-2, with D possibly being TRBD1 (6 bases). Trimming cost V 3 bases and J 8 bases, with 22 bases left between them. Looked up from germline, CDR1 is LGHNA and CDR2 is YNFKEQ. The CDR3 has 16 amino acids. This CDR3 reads CASSQAGTMRAGGYTF. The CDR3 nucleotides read TGTGCCAGCAGCCAGGCCGGGACAATGAGAGCGGGAGGCTACACCTTC.

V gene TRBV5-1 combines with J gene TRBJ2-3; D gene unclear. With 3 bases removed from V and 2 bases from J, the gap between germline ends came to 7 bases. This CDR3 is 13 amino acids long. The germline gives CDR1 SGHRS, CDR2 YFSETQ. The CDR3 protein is CASSSVTTDTQYF. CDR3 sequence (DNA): TGCGCCAGCAGCTCAGTTACCACAGATACGCAGTATTTT.

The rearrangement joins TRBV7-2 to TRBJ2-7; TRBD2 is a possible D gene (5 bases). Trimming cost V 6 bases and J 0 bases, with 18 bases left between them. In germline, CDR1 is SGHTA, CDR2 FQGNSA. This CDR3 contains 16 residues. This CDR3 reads CASSRTSGAVSYEQYF. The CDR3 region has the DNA TGTGCCAGCAGTCGAACCAGCGGAGCAGTCTCCTACGAGCAGTACTTC.

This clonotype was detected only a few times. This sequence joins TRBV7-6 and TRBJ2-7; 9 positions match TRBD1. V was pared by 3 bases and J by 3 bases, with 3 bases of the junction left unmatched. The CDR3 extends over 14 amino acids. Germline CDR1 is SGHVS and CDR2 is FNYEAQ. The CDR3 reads CASSLGTGIYEQYF. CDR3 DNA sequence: TGTGCCAGCAGCTTGGGGACAGGGATCTACGAGCAGTACTTC.

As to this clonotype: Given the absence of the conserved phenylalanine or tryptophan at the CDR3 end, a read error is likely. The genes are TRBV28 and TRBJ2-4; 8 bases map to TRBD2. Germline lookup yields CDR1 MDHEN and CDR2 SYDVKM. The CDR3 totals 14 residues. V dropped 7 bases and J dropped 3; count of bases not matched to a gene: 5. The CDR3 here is CASKGAGGKNIQYS. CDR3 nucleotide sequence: TGTGCCAGCAAAGGTGCGGGAGGCAAAAACATTCAGTACTCC.

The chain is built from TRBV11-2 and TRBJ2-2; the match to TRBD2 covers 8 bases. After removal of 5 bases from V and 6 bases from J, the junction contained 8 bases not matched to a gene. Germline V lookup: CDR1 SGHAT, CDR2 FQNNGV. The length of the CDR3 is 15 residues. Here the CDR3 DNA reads TGTGCCAGCAGCCCCTTAGCGGGGTACGCCGGGGAGCTGTTTTTT. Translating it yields CASSPLAGYAGELFF.

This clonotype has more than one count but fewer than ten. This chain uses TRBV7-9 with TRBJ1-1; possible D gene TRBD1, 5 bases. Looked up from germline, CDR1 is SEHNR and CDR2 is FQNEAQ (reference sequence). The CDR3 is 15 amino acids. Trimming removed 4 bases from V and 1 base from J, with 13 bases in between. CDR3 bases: TGTGCCAGCAGCTCCCGGGAGGGGCAGAACACTGAAGCTTTCTTT. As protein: CASSSREGQNTEAFF.

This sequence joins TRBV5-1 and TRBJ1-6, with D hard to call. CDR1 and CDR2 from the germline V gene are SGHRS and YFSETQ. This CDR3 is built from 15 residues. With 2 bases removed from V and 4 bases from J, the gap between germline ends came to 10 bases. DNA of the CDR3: TGCGCCAGCAGCTTTACGTCGGATTATAATTCACCCCTCCACTTT. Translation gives CASSFTSDYNSPLHF.

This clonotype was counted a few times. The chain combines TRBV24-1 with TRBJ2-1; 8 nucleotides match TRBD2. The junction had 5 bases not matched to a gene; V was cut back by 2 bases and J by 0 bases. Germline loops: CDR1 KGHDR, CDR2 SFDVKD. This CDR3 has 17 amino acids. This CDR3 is CATSDWGSGSSYNEQFF. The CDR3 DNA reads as TGTGCCACCAGTGATTGGGGGAGCGGGAGCTCCTACAATGAGCAGTTCTTC.

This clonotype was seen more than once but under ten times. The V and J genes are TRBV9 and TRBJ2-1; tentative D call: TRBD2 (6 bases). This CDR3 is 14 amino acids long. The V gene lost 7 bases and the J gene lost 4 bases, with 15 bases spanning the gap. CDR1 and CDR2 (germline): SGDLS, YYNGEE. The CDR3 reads CASEEGLGYNEQFF. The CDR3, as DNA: TGTGCCAGCGAGGAGGGTTTGGGGTACAATGAGCAGTTCTTC.

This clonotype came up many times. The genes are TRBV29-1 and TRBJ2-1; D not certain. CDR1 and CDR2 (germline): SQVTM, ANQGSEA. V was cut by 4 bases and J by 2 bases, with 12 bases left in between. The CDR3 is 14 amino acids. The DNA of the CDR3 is TGCAGCGTTGCATGGCTAGTCCCCTACAATGAGCAGTTCTTC. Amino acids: CSVAWLVPYNEQFF.

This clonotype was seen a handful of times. The CDR3, as DNA: TGTGCCAGCAGCTTCGGGACTAGCGGGATCATTAAGGAAGAGACCCAGTACTTC. Encoded protein: CASSFGTSGIIKEETQYF. This sequence joins TRBV7-6 and TRBJ2-5, with 13 bases fitting TRBD2. The CDR3 is 18 amino acids. Germline-derived CDR1 and CDR2 are SGHVS and FNYEAQ. V gave up 3 bases and J gave up 3 bases; unmatched junction bases: 10.

As DNA, the CDR3 is TGTGCCAGCAGTAACCCCGCACGCAATTCACCCCTCCACTTT. It codes for CASSNPARNSPLHF. This chain links TRBV6-1 with TRBJ1-6; D call uncertain. There are 14 residues in the CDR3. CDR1 is MNHNS and CDR2 is SASEGT in the germline V gene. Trimming removed 5 bases from V and 7 bases from J, with 12 bases in between.